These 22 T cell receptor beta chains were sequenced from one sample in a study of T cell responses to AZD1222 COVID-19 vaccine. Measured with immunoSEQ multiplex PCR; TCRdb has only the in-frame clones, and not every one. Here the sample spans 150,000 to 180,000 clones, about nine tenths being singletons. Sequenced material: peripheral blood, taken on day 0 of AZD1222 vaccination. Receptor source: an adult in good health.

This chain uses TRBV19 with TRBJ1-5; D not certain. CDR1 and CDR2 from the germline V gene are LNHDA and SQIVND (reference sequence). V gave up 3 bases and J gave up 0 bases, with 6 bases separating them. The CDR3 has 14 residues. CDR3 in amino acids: CASSIADSNQPQHF. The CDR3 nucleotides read TGTGCCAGTAGTATCGCTGATAGCAATCAGCCCCAGCATTTT.

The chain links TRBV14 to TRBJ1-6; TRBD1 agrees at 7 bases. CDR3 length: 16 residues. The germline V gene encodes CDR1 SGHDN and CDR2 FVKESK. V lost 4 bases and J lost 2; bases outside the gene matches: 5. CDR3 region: CASSRGQDPYNSPLHF. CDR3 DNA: TGTGCCAGCAGCCGCGGACAGGACCCCTATAATTCACCCCTCCACTTT.

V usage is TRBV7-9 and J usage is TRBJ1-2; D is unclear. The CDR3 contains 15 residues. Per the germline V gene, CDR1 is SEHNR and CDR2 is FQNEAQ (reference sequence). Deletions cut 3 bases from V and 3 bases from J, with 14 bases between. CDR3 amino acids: CASSFSNQVYYGYTF. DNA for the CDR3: TGTGCCAGCAGCTTTTCAAATCAGGTTTACTATGGCTACACCTTC.

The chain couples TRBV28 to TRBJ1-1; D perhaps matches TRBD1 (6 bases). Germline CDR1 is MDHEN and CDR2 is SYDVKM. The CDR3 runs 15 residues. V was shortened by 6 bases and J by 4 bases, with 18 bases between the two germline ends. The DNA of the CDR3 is TGTGCCAGCAGGGTAGTTGGGGGCGAGGGCACTGAAGCTTTCTTT. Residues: CASRVVGGEGTEAFF.

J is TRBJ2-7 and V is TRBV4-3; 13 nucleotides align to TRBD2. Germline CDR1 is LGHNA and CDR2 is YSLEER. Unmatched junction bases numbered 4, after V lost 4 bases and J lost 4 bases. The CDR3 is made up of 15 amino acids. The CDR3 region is CASSLGTSGIYEQYF. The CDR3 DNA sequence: TGCGCCAGCAGCCTGGGGACTAGCGGGATTTACGAGCAGTACTTC.

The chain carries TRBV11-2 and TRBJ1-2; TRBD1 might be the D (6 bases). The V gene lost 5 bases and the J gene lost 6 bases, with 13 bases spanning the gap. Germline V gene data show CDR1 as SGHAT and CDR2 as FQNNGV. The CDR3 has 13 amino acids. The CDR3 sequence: CASSPTGSDGYTF. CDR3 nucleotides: TGTGCCAGCAGCCCTACAGGGTCGGATGGCTACACCTTC.

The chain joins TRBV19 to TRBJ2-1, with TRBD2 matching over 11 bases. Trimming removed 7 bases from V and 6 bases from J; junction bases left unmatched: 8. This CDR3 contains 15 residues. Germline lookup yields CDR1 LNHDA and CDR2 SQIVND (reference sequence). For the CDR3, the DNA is TGTGCCAGTACCCAACTAGCGGGAGAGGGCAATGAGCAGTTCTTC. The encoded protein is CASTQLAGEGNEQFF.

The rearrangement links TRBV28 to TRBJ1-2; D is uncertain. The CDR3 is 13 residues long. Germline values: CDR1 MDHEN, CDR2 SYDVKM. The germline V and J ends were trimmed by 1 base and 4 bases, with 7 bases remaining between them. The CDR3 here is CASSLYSSYGYTF. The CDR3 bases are TGTGCCAGCAGTTTATACTCCAGCTATGGCTACACCTTC.

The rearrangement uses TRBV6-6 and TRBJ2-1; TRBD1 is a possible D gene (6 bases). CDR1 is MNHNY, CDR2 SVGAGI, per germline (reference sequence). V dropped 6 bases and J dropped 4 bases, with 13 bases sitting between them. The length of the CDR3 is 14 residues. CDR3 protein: CASRSGTLYNEQFF. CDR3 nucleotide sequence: TGTGCCAGCAGGTCCGGGACACTTTACAATGAGCAGTTCTTC.

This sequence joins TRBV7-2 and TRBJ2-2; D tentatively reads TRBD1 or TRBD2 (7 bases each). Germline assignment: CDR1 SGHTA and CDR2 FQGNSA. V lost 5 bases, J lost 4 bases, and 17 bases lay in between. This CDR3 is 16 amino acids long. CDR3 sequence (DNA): TGTGCCAGCAGCCCAGCGGGACAGCTCCCCACCGGGGAGCTGTTTTTT. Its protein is CASSPAGQLPTGELFF.

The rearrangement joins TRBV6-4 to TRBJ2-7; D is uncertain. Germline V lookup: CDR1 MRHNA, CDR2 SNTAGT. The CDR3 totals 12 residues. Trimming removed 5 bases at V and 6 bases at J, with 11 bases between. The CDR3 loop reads CASSPFRREQYF. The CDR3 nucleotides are TGTGCCAGCAGTCCCTTTCGGCGCGAGCAGTACTTC.

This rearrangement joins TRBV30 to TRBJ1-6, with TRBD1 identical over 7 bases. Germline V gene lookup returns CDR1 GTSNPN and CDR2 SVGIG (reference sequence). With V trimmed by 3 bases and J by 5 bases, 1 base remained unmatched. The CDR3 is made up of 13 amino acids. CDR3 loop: CAWRTGNNSPLHF. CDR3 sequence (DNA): TGTGCCTGGAGGACAGGGAATAATTCACCCCTCCACTTT.

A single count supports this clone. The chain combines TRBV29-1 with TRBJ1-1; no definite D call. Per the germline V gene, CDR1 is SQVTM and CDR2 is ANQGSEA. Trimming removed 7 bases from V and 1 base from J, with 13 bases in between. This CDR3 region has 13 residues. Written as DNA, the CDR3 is TGCAGCGCCACTAATGTCAGGAACACTGAAGCTTTCTTT. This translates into CSATNVRNTEAFF.

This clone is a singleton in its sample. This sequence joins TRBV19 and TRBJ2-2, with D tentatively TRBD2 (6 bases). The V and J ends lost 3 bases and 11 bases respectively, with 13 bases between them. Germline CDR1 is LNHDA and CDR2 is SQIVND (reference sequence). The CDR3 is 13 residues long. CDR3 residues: CASSITIAGELFF. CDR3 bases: TGTGCCAGTAGTATTACTATCGCGGGAGAGCTGTTTTTT.

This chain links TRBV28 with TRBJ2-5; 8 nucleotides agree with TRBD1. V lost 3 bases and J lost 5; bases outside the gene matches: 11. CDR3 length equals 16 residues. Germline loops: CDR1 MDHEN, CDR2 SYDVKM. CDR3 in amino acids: CASSFSQGAMRETQYF. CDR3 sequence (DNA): TGTGCCAGCAGTTTCTCCCAGGGGGCAATGAGGGAGACCCAGTACTTC.

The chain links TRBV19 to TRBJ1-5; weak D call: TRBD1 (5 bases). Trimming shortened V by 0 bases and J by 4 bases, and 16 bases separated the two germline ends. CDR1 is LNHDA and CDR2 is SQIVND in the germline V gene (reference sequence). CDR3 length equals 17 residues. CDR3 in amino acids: CASSIDRATANNQPQHF. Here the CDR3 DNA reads TGTGCCAGTAGTATAGATCGGGCGACAGCCAATAATCAGCCCCAGCATTTT.

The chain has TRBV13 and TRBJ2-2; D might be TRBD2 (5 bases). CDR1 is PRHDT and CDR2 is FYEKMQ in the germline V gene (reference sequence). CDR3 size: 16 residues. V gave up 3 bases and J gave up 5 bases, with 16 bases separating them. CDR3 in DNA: TGTGCCAGCAGCTTCCGGGGAACTCGGGCGACCGGGGAGCTGTTTTTT. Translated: CASSFRGTRATGELFF.

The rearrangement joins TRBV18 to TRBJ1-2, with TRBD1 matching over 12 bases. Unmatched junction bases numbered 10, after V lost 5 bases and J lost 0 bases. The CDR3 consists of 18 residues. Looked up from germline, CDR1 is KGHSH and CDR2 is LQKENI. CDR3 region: CASSATGTGGLANYGYTF. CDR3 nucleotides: TGTGCCAGCTCAGCAACCGGGACAGGGGGCCTAGCTAACTATGGCTACACCTTC.

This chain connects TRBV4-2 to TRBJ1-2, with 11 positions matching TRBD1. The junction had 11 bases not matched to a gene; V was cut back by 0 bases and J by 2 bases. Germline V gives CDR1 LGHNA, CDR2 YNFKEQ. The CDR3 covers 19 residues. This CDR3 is CASSQERISGTGGNYGYTF. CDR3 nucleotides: TGTGCCAGCAGCCAAGAACGGATCTCCGGGACAGGGGGGAACTATGGCTACACCTTC.

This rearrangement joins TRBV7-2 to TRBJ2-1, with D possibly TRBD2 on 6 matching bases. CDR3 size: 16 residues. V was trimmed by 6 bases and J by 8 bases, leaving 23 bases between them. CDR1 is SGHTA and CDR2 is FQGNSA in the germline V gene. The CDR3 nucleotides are TGTGCCAGCAGACCCCATACTAGCACGAATTTTGATGAGCAGTTCTTC. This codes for CASRPHTSTNFDEQFF. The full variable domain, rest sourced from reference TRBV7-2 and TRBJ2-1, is GAGVSQSPSNKVTEKGKDVELRCDPISGHTALYWYRQSLGQGLEFLIYFQGNSAPDKSGLPSDRFSAERTGGSVSTLTIQRTQQEDSAVYLCASRPHTSTNFDEQFFGPGTRLTVL.

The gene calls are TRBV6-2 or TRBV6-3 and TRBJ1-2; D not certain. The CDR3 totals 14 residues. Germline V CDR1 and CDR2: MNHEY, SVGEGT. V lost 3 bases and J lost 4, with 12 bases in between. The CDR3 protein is CASSYYSFSYGYTF. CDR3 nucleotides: TGTGCCAGCAGTTATTACAGCTTTTCCTATGGCTACACCTTC.

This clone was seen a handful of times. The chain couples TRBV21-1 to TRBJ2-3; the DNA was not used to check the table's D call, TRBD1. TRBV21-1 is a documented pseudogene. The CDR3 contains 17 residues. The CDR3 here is CASSGRGQAKTTDTQYF. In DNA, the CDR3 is TGTGCCAGCAGCGGAAGGGGACAGGCGAAGACCACAGATACGCAGTATTTT.